Below, 22 T cell receptor beta chains from the same sample are listed, as sequenced in a study of T cells in Graves' hyperthyroidism and ophthalmopathy. What was amplified from RNA transcripts were TCR beta CDR3 regions. TCR CDR3 underwent first-round RT-PCR with the HTBI primer set. MiXCR, applied by TCRdb to the multiplex PCR reads, yields one record per CDR3 protein. There are about 570,000 distinct CDR3 sequences in the sample; 40% to 55% occur only once, and under 20% lies in the top ten. The specimen sequenced was peripheral blood or thyroid tissue (not recorded which). These receptors were obtained from an adult woman with Graves' disease, either hyperthyroidism or ophthalmopathy (not recorded which).

The chain carries TRBV29-1 and TRBJ1-2, with D hard to call. CDR1 is SQVTM and CDR2 is ANQGSEA in the germline V gene. The CDR3 spans 13 residues. Between the trimmed V and J ends, which lost 0 bases and 3 bases, there was a span of 8 bases. The CDR3 protein is CSVEDGVHYGYTF. CDR3 in DNA: TGCAGCGTTGAAGACGGGGTGCACTATGGCTACACCTTC.

In its sample, this clonotype was seen many times. The chain employs TRBV7-2 and TRBJ1-5; TRBD1 aligns across 8 bases. The germline gives CDR1 SGHTA, CDR2 FQGNSA. V lost 2 bases to trimming and J lost 5 bases; unmatched junction nucleotides: 8. CDR3 length: 16 amino acids. CDR3 sequence (DNA): TGTGCCAGCAGCTTAAAAAACAGGGGGTCTGATCAGCCCCAGCATTTT. It is translated as CASSLKNRGSDQPQHF. Variable domain in full (rest from reference TRBV7-2 and TRBJ1-5): GAGVSQSPSNKVTEKGKDVELRCDPISGHTALYWYRQSLGQGLEFLIYFQGNSAPDKSGLPSDRFSAERTGGSVSTLTIQRTQQEDSAVYLCASSLKNRGSDQPQHFGDGTRLSIL.

The table lists this clonotype with many counts. The V call is TRBV20-1, the J call TRBJ2-5; D unresolved. The CDR3 is 10 amino acids. Germline V gene data show CDR1 as DFQATT and CDR2 as SNEGSKA (reference sequence). V lost 6 bases and J lost 6, with 8 bases in between. The CDR3 reads CSAAIQTQYF. The CDR3 coding sequence is TGCAGTGCCGCCATCCAGACCCAGTACTTC.

In this sample, this clonotype turned up many times. V and J are TRBV5-1 and TRBJ1-1, with a possible D match to TRBD1 (5 bases). This CDR3 is built from 13 residues. The germline V gene encodes CDR1 SGHRS and CDR2 YFSETQ. Trimming took off 0 bases at V and 8 bases at J, with 11 bases between the two ends. The CDR3 region has the DNA TGCGCCAGCAGCTTGGACAGGCCACTCGAAGCTTTCTTT. The encoded protein is CASSLDRPLEAFF.

This clonotype has at least ten counts. This chain joins TRBV28 and TRBJ1-1; D uncertain. V lost 6 bases and J lost 0, with 11 bases in between. The germline V gene has CDR1 MDHEN and CDR2 SYDVKM. The CDR3 is made up of 14 amino acids. DNA for the CDR3: TGTGCCAGCAGCCCAGGAACGATGAACACTGAAGCTTTCTTT. Translation gives CASSPGTMNTEAFF.

The sample holds a few counts of this clonotype. J is TRBJ2-6 and V is TRBV7-9; D unresolved. V was trimmed by 4 bases and J by 4 bases, leaving 11 bases between them. The CDR3 is 15 amino acids. Germline values: CDR1 SEHNR, CDR2 FQNEAQ (reference sequence). The CDR3, as DNA: TGTGCCAGCAGCTGGAAAGCGCGCGGGGCCAACGTCCTGACTTTC. As protein: CASSWKARGANVLTF.

This clonotype was recorded a few times. The chain uses TRBV6-5 and TRBJ2-7, with 8 bases matching TRBD1. The CDR3 is 16 residues long. J gave up 3 bases and V 7 bases, and 14 bases lay outside the gene matches. Germline-derived CDR1 and CDR2 are MNHEY and SVGAGI. CDR3 loop: CASIPRTGPKYYEQYF. Here the CDR3 DNA reads TGTGCCAGCATCCCCAGGACAGGGCCTAAATACTACGAGCAGTACTTC.

This clonotype showed up just a few times. A junction end diverges from the germline sequence, so it may reflect a read error. The J gene is TRBJ2-7, the V gene TRBV2; D is possibly TRBD1 or TRBD2 (5 bases each). The CDR3 runs to 13 residues. Germline V gene sequence: CDR1 SNHLY, CDR2 FYNNEI. The CDR3 protein is CASSGEGKKQTPF. DNA for the CDR3: TGTGCCAGCAGTGGAGAGGGGAAAAAACAGACTCCTTTC. The full variable domain, rest sourced from reference TRBV2 and TRBJ2-7, is EPEVTQTPSHQVTQMGQEVILRCVPISNHLYFYWYRQILGQKVEFLVSFYNNEISEKSEIFDDQFSVERPDGSNFTLKIRSTKLEDSAMYFCASSGEGKKQTPFGPGTRLTVT.

The CDR3 coding sequence is TGTGCCAGCGGAGACAGGGGCAACAATTCACCCCTCCACTTT. It yields the protein CASGDRGNNSPLHF. The rearrangement uses TRBV10-3 and TRBJ1-6, with TRBD1 matching over 8 bases. The junction had 9 bases not matched to a gene; V was cut back by 10 bases and J by 7 bases. Germline V gene data show CDR1 as ENHRY and CDR2 as SYGVKD. The CDR3 is 14 residues long.

There are many counts of this clonotype. The chain couples TRBV14 to TRBJ2-7; TRBD1 might be the D (7 bases). The CDR3 spans 15 residues. The V gene's germline CDR1 is SGHDN and CDR2 FVKESK. V shed 1 base and J shed 2 bases, with 12 bases lying between them. The DNA of the CDR3 is TGTGCCAGCAGCCAAGTAGGCAGGGGGGCCTACGAGCAGTACTTC. Amino acids: CASSQVGRGAYEQYF. Using reference TRBV14 and TRBJ2-7 for the parts outside the CDR3, the full variable domain is EAGVTQFPSHSVIEKGQTVTLRCDPISGHDNLYWYRRVMGKEIKFLLHFVKESKQDESGMPNNRFLAERTGGTYSTLKVQPAELEDSGVYFCASSQVGRGAYEQYFGPGTRLTVT.

This chain joins TRBV7-2 and TRBJ2-7, with 8 nucleotides matching TRBD2. The germline CDR1 and CDR2 sequences are SGHTA and FQGNSA. The CDR3 has 15 residues. The junction had 7 bases not matched to a gene; V was cut back by 2 bases and J by 4 bases. The CDR3 DNA reads TGTGCCAGCAGCTTACCGGCCCGCGGGAGGTACGAGCAGTACTTC. This encodes CASSLPARGRYEQYF.

This CDR3 is CASSRYLNTEAFF. Written as DNA, the CDR3 is TGTGCCAGCAGCCGTTATCTGAACACTGAAGCTTTCTTT. This rearrangement joins TRBV7-2 to TRBJ1-1; the D is unclear. Trimming took 5 bases from V and 0 from J, leaving 7 bases between them. Per germline, CDR1 SGHTA and CDR2 FQGNSA. This CDR3 is 13 amino acids long.

Comment on this clonotype: Here the CDR3 omits its conserved ending phenylalanine or tryptophan, so a read error is the likely source. V gene TRBV10-1 combines with J gene TRBJ2-2; 7 bases fit TRBD1. The CDR3 runs to 15 residues. Germline V gives CDR1 WNHNN, CDR2 SYGVQD (reference sequence). In DNA, the CDR3 is TGTGCCAGCAGTTTAAGGGGGCGCGTCACCGGGGAGCTGTTTTCT. Translation: CASSLRGRVTGELFS.

This clonotype was counted many times. The rearrangement links TRBV2 to TRBJ1-6; 9 bases map to TRBD1. J was trimmed by 8 bases and V by 7 bases; bases with no gene match: 9. This CDR3 is 15 amino acids long. Germline lookup yields CDR1 SNHLY and CDR2 FYNNEI. In nucleotides, the CDR3 is TGTGCCAGCACACAAACGGGACAGGGATATTCACCCCTCCACTTT. This sequence encodes CASTQTGQGYSPLHF.

About this clonotype: This clone may be a read error of a much larger clone one base away. The chain is built from TRBV5-1 and TRBJ1-4; 10 bases match TRBD1. V lost 0 bases to trimming and J lost 7 bases; unmatched junction nucleotides: 3. There are 15 residues in the CDR3. Looked up from germline, CDR1 is SGHRS and CDR2 is YFSETQ. DNA of the CDR3: TGCGCCAGCAGCTTGGCCGGGACAGGGGCTGAAAAACTGTTTTTT. It codes for CASSLAGTGAEKLFF. Based on the CDR3 plus reference TRBV5-1 and TRBJ1-4, the full variable domain is KAGVTQTPRYLIKTRGQQVTLSCSPISGHRSVSWYQQTPGQGLQFLFEYFSETQRNKGNFPGRFSGRQFSNSRSEMNVSTLELGDSALYLCASSLAGTGAEKLFFGSGTQLSVL.

With regard to this clonotype: This may be a read error, as it is one base from a much larger clone. The V call is TRBV15, the J call TRBJ2-3; tentative D call: TRBD2 (6 bases). The CDR3 totals 15 residues. Germline V gives CDR1 LNHNV, CDR2 YYDKDF (reference sequence). Trimming removed 5 bases at V and 3 bases at J, with 15 bases between. The CDR3 DNA is TGTGCCACCAGCCGAAGATTCCGGGGGACAGATACGCAGTATTTT. This codes for CATSRRFRGTDTQYF.

This clonotype was picked up many times. This sequence joins TRBV5-1 and TRBJ1-6, with 7 bases that match TRBD1. The CDR3 runs 15 residues. With V trimmed by 0 bases and J by 9 bases, 6 bases remained unmatched. Germline V CDR1 and CDR2: SGHRS, YFSETQ. DNA of the CDR3: TGCGCCAGCAGCTTGGAGGGGGCGGCCCCTTCACCCCTCCACTTT. Residues: CASSLEGAAPSPLHF.

The rearrangement uses TRBV27 and TRBJ2-7, with D unresolved. CDR1 is MNHEY, CDR2 SMNVEV, per germline (reference sequence). The CDR3 runs to 13 residues. The V gene lost 5 bases and the J gene lost 0 bases, with 8 bases spanning the gap. The CDR3 loop reads CASSDRASYEQYF. The CDR3 nucleotides read TGTGCCAGCAGTGACCGGGCCTCCTACGAGCAGTACTTC.

The rearrangement joins TRBV19 to TRBJ1-1, with a tentative D call TRBD1 (5 bases). The CDR3 is 15 amino acids. V was cut by 7 bases and J by 3 bases, with 18 bases left in between. Per the germline V gene, CDR1 is LNHDA and CDR2 is SQIVND (reference sequence). CDR3 bases: TGTGCCAGTAAACTTGGGTCGTGGGGGGACACTGAAGCTTTCTTT. Protein sequence: CASKLGSWGDTEAFF.

This clonotype was observed many times. The chain has TRBV4-2 and TRBJ2-7; D tentatively reads TRBD1 or TRBD2 (5 bases each). CDR1 is LGHNA, CDR2 YNFKEQ, per germline. This CDR3 has 13 residues. The V and J ends lost 1 base and 4 bases respectively, with 8 bases between them. CDR3 DNA sequence: TGTGCCAGCAGCCAAGCGGGGCAATACGAGCAGTACTTC. It yields the protein CASSQAGQYEQYF.

Many counts were recorded for this clonotype. The V and J genes are TRBV15 and TRBJ2-5; 8 bases map to TRBD1. The junction had 1 base not matched to a gene; V was cut back by 3 bases and J by 1 base. Per the germline V gene, CDR1 is LNHNV and CDR2 is YYDKDF (reference sequence). The CDR3 is 14 residues long. CDR3 amino acids: CATSRDRAQETQYF. Written as DNA, the CDR3 is TGTGCCACCAGCAGGGACAGGGCCCAAGAGACCCAGTACTTC.

This clonotype was detected only a few times. V usage is TRBV6-1 and J usage is TRBJ1-2; tentatively, D is TRBD1 (6 bases). This CDR3 region has 13 residues. In germline, CDR1 is MNHNS, CDR2 SASEGT. Trimming stripped 4 bases from V and 8 bases from J, with 14 bases between. CDR3 protein: CASSGQAILGYTF. In nucleotides, the CDR3 is TGTGCCAGCAGTGGACAGGCGATACTAGGCTACACCTTC.